A single sample gave rise to the 26 T cell receptor beta chains below, sequenced in a study of a mutant IDH1 vaccine in newly diagnosed glioma. Documented time point: week 11, during vaccination. Every vaccination contained 300 ug of the mutant IDH1 20-mer peptide and was paired with topical imiquimod. No cognate antigen is known for these TCRs. The method was immunoSEQ multiplex PCR; TCRdb's version includes in-frame clones alone and lacks a portion of them. The sample yields 110,000 or so clones, around 90% seen once. This specimen consisted of PBMCs, obtained from a glioma patient whose treatment included an IDH1 peptide vaccine. The receptor set was obtained from a woman aged 45-65 years with glioma.

The V call is TRBV6-6, the J call TRBJ2-3; 7 nucleotides match TRBD2. Per germline, CDR1 MNHNY and CDR2 SVGAGI (reference sequence). The CDR3 has 13 amino acids. J was trimmed by 1 base and V by 11 bases; bases with no gene match: 6. The CDR3: CAGTGGGTDTQYF. The DNA for the CDR3 is TGTGCCGGCACGGGAGGTGGCACAGATACGCAGTATTTT.

This clone occurred once. The chain links TRBV2 to TRBJ2-1; D remains unclear. Germline CDR1 and CDR2: SNHLY and FYNNEI. Trimming removed 7 bases at V and 7 bases at J, with 11 bases between. The CDR3 is 12 residues long. CDR3 protein: CASTDRINEQFF. The CDR3, as DNA: TGTGCCAGCACCGATAGAATAAATGAGCAGTTCTTC.

The chain has TRBV11-2 and TRBJ1-4; no reliable D call. The CDR3 has 14 amino acids. The V end lost 5 bases, the J end lost 8 bases, and 15 bases lay between the germline ends. Germline lookup yields CDR1 SGHAT and CDR2 FQNNGV. The CDR3 reads CASSRGEVGEKLFF. CDR3 nucleotide sequence: TGTGCCAGCAGCCGCGGGGAAGTTGGCGAAAAACTGTTTTTT.

This chain joins TRBV7-9 and TRBJ1-4; D not resolved. The CDR3 contains 15 residues. The germline gives CDR1 SEHNR, CDR2 FQNEAQ (reference sequence). Trimming took off 1 base at V and 3 bases at J, with 9 bases between the two ends. DNA for the CDR3: TGTGCCAGCAGCTTAGATTTGGCAGCTAATGAAAAACTGTTTTTT. It specifies CASSLDLAANEKLFF.

The chain has TRBV4-1 and TRBJ2-3; 8 nucleotides match TRBD2. The CDR3 is 16 residues long. V trimming: 1 base; J trimming: 2 bases; junction bases outside the gene matches: 5. Germline V gene sequence: CDR1 MGHRA, CDR2 YSYEKL. The CDR3, as DNA: TGCGCCAGCAGCCAAGCCGGGACTAGGGACACAGATACGCAGTATTTT. Translation gives CASSQAGTRDTDTQYF.

This clone was counted a single time. The rearrangement links TRBV4-2 to TRBJ2-3; unclear D gene. Trimming shortened V by 2 bases and J by 1 base, and 13 bases separated the two germline ends. CDR1 and CDR2 (germline): LGHNA, YNFKEQ. This CDR3 comprises 16 residues. DNA for the CDR3: TGTGCCAGCAGCCAACGGTGGGTGTCCGGCACAGATACGCAGTATTTT. Protein sequence: CASSQRWVSGTDTQYF.

The chain couples TRBV6-6 to TRBJ2-3; D call uncertain. Per germline, CDR1 MNHNY and CDR2 SVGAGI (reference sequence). V was clipped by 6 bases and J by 2 bases, with 3 bases between them. The CDR3 contains 11 residues. CDR3 amino acids: CASSPTDTQYF. The DNA of the CDR3 is TGTGCCAGCAGCCCCACAGATACGCAGTATTTT.

The V and J genes are TRBV11-2 and TRBJ1-1; D gene uncertain. V was clipped by 0 bases and J by 3 bases, with 8 bases between them. This CDR3 spans 14 amino acids. Germline-derived CDR1 and CDR2 are SGHAT and FQNNGV. CDR3 amino acids: CASSLDLRHTEAFF. In nucleotides, the CDR3 is TGTGCCAGCAGCTTAGATCTCCGCCACACTGAAGCTTTCTTT.

This clone was counted only a few times. The V call is TRBV11-2, the J call TRBJ1-3, with a possible D match to TRBD1 (6 bases). Germline V gene data show CDR1 as SGHAT and CDR2 as FQNNGV. CDR3 length: 18 residues. Trimming shortened V by 5 bases and J by 1 base, and 21 bases separated the two germline ends. CDR3 protein: CASSPLPGYRESGNTIYF. The DNA for the CDR3 is TGTGCCAGCAGCCCCCTCCCGGGTTACAGGGAATCTGGAAACACCATATATTTT. The full variable domain, rest sourced from reference TRBV11-2 and TRBJ1-3, is EAGVAQSPRYKIIEKRQSVAFWCNPISGHATLYWYQQILGQGPKLLIQFQNNGVVDDSQLPKDRFSAERLKGVDSTLKIQPAKLEDSAVYLCASSPLPGYRESGNTIYFGEGSWLTVV.

The genes are TRBV2 and TRBJ2-2; the D gene could be TRBD1 or TRBD2 (7 bases each). CDR3 length equals 15 residues. V lost 6 bases and J lost 0, with 11 bases in between. The germline CDR1 and CDR2 sequences are SNHLY and FYNNEI. This CDR3 is CASRGGTANTGELFF. The CDR3 DNA reads as TGTGCCAGCAGGGGGGGGACAGCGAACACCGGGGAGCTGTTTTTT.

The chain links TRBV29-1 to TRBJ1-2; the D is unclear. Germline CDR1 reads SQVTM; CDR2 reads ANQGSEA. There are 11 residues in the CDR3. The V gene lost 1 base and the J gene lost 8 bases, with 8 bases spanning the gap. CDR3: CSVEARNGYTF. The CDR3 DNA reads TGCAGCGTTGAAGCGAGGAACGGCTACACCTTC.

This sequence joins TRBV6-5 and TRBJ2-7; D remains unclear. Germline lookup yields CDR1 MNHEY and CDR2 SVGAGI. Trimming removed 6 bases from V and 7 bases from J, with 19 bases in between. The CDR3 contains 14 residues. The CDR3 spells CASRLRTVSREQYF. CDR3 nucleotide sequence: TGTGCCAGCAGATTACGAACAGTTTCTCGGGAGCAGTACTTC.

This clone was seen a single time. The V gene is TRBV5-1, the J gene TRBJ2-7; D perhaps matches TRBD2 (5 bases). Germline values: CDR1 SGHRS, CDR2 YFSETQ. This CDR3 is 13 amino acids long. The V and J ends lost 2 bases and 6 bases respectively, with 12 bases between them. Here the CDR3 DNA reads TGCGCCAGCAGCTTCGGGGATCGCCTCGAGCAGTACTTC. Its protein is CASSFGDRLEQYF.

The genes are TRBV27 and TRBJ2-1, with D possibly being TRBD2 (5 bases). Per germline, CDR1 MNHEY and CDR2 SMNVEV (reference sequence). V was trimmed by 2 bases and J by 0 bases, leaving 11 bases between them. The CDR3 extends over 16 amino acids. Here the CDR3 DNA reads TGTGCCAGCAGTTTAATGGTAGCGAGCTCCTACAATGAGCAGTTCTTC. Translated, it gives CASSLMVASSYNEQFF.

This rearrangement joins TRBV4-1 to TRBJ2-1, with D perhaps TRBD1 or TRBD2 (5 bases each). The CDR3 length is 15 residues. The germline CDR1 and CDR2 sequences are MGHRA and YSYEKL. Trimming cost V 4 bases and J 7 bases, with 17 bases left between them. CDR3 DNA sequence: TGCGCCAGCAGCCCTCACCGTGGGGGTCAAAATGAGCAGTTCTTC. As protein: CASSPHRGGQNEQFF.

The chain couples TRBV5-1 to TRBJ2-5; weak D call: TRBD2 (5 bases). The CDR3 totals 15 residues. Germline V gene data show CDR1 as SGHRS and CDR2 as YFSETQ. V was shortened by 0 bases and J by 1 base, with 10 bases between the two germline ends. The CDR3 reads CASSLAPGSQETQYF. The CDR3 DNA is TGCGCCAGCAGCTTGGCTCCGGGGTCCCAAGAGACCCAGTACTTC.

V is TRBV5-4 and J is TRBJ2-3, with a possible D match to TRBD1 (6 bases). Germline assignment: CDR1 SGHNT and CDR2 YYREEE (reference sequence). The CDR3 sequence is 15 residues long. The V and J ends lost 2 bases and 0 bases respectively, with 10 bases between them. As DNA, the CDR3 is TGTGCCAGCAGCTTAACAGGGACGAGCACAGATACGCAGTATTTT. It encodes CASSLTGTSTDTQYF.

J is TRBJ2-1 and V is TRBV4-1; D is unclear. V was clipped by 1 base and J by 13 bases, with 14 bases between them. This CDR3 is 13 amino acids long. Looked up from germline, CDR1 is MGHRA and CDR2 is YSYEKL. The CDR3 sequence: CASSQARSKEQFF. The CDR3 region has the DNA TGCGCCAGCAGCCAAGCTCGTTCGAAAGAACAGTTCTTC.

The V gene is TRBV6-5, the J gene TRBJ1-3; 8 bases align to TRBD1. The CDR3 contains 15 residues. Germline CDR1 is MNHEY and CDR2 is SVGAGI. Germline trimming cut 5 bases from V and 2 bases from J; bases unmatched to any gene: 5. CDR3 protein: CASSPRTGPGNTIYF. DNA for the CDR3: TGTGCCAGCAGTCCCCGGACAGGGCCTGGAAACACCATATATTTT.

This clone was detected a few times. This sequence joins TRBV5-1 and TRBJ2-7, with 8 nucleotides matching TRBD2. CDR1 and CDR2 (germline): SGHRS, YFSETQ. The CDR3 is 13 residues long. V shed 3 bases and J 3 bases; nucleotides not matched to a gene: 2. CDR3 DNA: TGCGCCAGCAGCTCCGGGGGGGGCTACGAGCAGTACTTC. This translates into CASSSGGGYEQYF.

The CDR3 reads CASSPNTGVRTEAFF. CDR3 nucleotide sequence: TGTGCCAGCAGCCCAAACACAGGGGTGCGGACTGAAGCTTTCTTT. The V gene is TRBV7-9, the J gene TRBJ1-1, with 7 positions matching TRBD1. Germline lookup yields CDR1 SEHNR and CDR2 FQNEAQ (reference sequence). The CDR3 totals 15 residues. After removal of 5 bases from V and 5 bases from J, the junction contained 11 bases not matched to a gene. The variable domain in full, completed from reference TRBV7-9 and TRBJ1-1, reads DTGVSQNPRHKITKRGQNVTFRCDPISEHNRLYWYRQTLGQGPEFLTYFQNEAQLEKSRLLSDRFSAERPKGSFSTLEIQRTEQGDSAMYLCASSPNTGVRTEAFFGQGTRLTVV.

The chain employs TRBV4-1 and TRBJ2-2; D remains ambiguous. From germline, CDR1 is MGHRA and CDR2 YSYEKL. The CDR3 length is 15 residues. V lost 1 base and J lost 3, with 9 bases in between. CDR3 region: CASSQGRSHTGELFF. For the CDR3, the DNA is TGCGCCAGCAGCCAAGGTCGCAGTCACACCGGGGAGCTGTTTTTT.

The chain joins TRBV6-1 to TRBJ1-2; D unclear. V was pared by 3 bases and J by 7 bases, with 12 bases between. The CDR3 totals 13 residues. Germline CDR1 MNHNS, CDR2 SASEGT. CDR3 loop: CASSEGKSRGYTF. The CDR3 bases are TGTGCCAGCAGTGAGGGAAAGAGCCGTGGCTACACCTTC.

The chain has TRBV29-1 and TRBJ1-1; tentatively, D is TRBD1 (6 bases). The V end was cut by 4 bases, the J end by 6 bases, with 12 bases between. CDR1 is SQVTM and CDR2 is ANQGSEA in the germline V gene. The CDR3 consists of 12 residues. CDR3 protein: CSVGIGGSEAFF. The DNA for the CDR3 is TGCAGCGTTGGAATCGGGGGCTCTGAAGCTTTCTTT.

This clone was seen only a few times. The V gene is TRBV5-8, the J gene TRBJ1-3; no clear D. V shed 2 bases and J shed 5 bases, with 5 bases lying between them. The germline gives CDR1 SGHTS, CDR2 YDEGEE. The CDR3 totals 12 residues. CDR3 DNA: TGTGCCAGCAGCTTTGAGAGAAACACCATATATTTT. It translates to CASSFERNTIYF.

This sequence joins TRBV6-5 and TRBJ2-7; D remains ambiguous. V lost 6 bases to trimming and J lost 5 bases, with 11 bases between them. In germline, CDR1 is MNHEY, CDR2 SVGAGI. The CDR3 has 12 residues. In DNA form, the CDR3 reads TGTGCCAGCAGACCAACTACCCACGAGCAGTACTTC. This sequence encodes CASRPTTHEQYF.